This T cell receptor beta chain was documented in a study of T-cell memory formation after mild COVID-19. General study points: A second wave of clones peaked on day 37, and their SARS-CoV-2 specificity went unconfirmed. Memory sampled before infection contained some responding clones, suggesting cross-reactive memory joined.

TCRdb re-called the 5' RACE reads with MiXCR, one entry per CDR3 protein. The sample shows about 400,000 distinct CDR3 sequences, roughly an eighth of them seen only once. The CDR3 extends over 14 amino acids. The J segment lost 6 bases and the V segment lost 6 bases, leaving 4 bases of the junction unmatched. Per germline, CDR1 MNHEY and CDR2 SVGAGI. The table lists this clonotype with many counts. Its antigen is undetermined. Material for sequencing was PBMCs or a T cell subset sorted from them (not recorded which). The chain is built from TRBV6-5 and TRBJ2-1, with 11 bases lining up with TRBD2. The TCR was taken from a young man who had mild COVID-19 (a few samples of this study predate the infection). Cell type and time point are not known. The CDR3 region has the DNA TGTGCCAGCAGACTGGGACTAGCGGCCAATGAGCAGTTCTTC. This codes for CASRLGLAANEQFF.